This T cell receptor (beta chain) is from a study of OX40 agonist ivuxolimab in advanced cancers. General notes on the study: The costimulatory receptor OX40 (CD134) was targeted by ivuxolimab, a fully human IgG2 agonistic monoclonal antibody. Of the approximately 50 dose-escalation patients, hepatocellular carcinoma was present in 19, melanoma in about 15, renal cell carcinoma in 9 and head and neck cancer in 9. Intravenous ivuxolimab was administered to patients every 2 weeks at six dose levels: 0.01, 0.1, 0.3, 1.5, 3 and 10 mg/kg. In the dose-escalation cohort, roughly four fifths of patients were male, and the mean age was approximately 55 years, with a range of about 23 to 90. Partial responses occurred in three dose-escalation patients: two with cutaneous melanoma and one with hepatocellular carcinoma. Patients were allowed to have had prior anti-PD-1, anti-PD-L1 or anti-CTLA-4 therapy, and around 41% of the dose-escalation patients had previously received checkpoint inhibitors. The paper describes the monotherapy dose-escalation part (N ≈ 51 patients) of the phase I trial of ivuxolimab. Peripheral TCRbeta sequencing was intended to test whether TCR sequence diversity was altered and clonal T-cell expansion was caused by ivuxolimab. Overall study outcomes, separate from this receptor: Partial responders in the 0.1-3.0 mg/kg groups had among the lowest normalized peripheral clonal expansion, especially among CD8+ T cells. After ivuxolimab, expanded clones were on average more numerous among CD8+ T cells than among CD4+ T cells. Antigen specificity was not determined for the clonally expanded peripheral T cells. At doses from 0.1 to 3.0 mg/kg, clonal expansion was seen in both CD4+ and CD8+ blood T cells between baseline and week 6. Low levels of normalized T-cell clonal expansion were also seen in some patients who did not respond.

CDR1 and CDR2 are drawn from the germline V gene: SGHVS, FQNEAQ. Relative to germline, V is missing 5 bases and J is missing 6 bases, with 18 bases of the junction outside any gene match. The CDR3 measures 18 amino acids from cysteine to phenylalanine. Only the CDR3 region is kept as DNA, spanning 54 bases read in frame from base 1. Note on this clone: It lacks a known antigen. No much larger clone is present one base from it, and per-base qualities are unavailable.

Patients with a history of autoimmune disease or receiving systemic immunosuppression were excluded from the trial. In every dose cohort, peripheral blood was drawn for TCR sequencing at baseline, cycle 4 day 1, and cycle 7 day 1. The samples were taken from a phase I, first-in-human, multicenter, open-label dose-escalation trial of ivuxolimab. Adults with locally advanced or metastatic melanoma, renal cell, hepatocellular, or head and neck squamous cell carcinoma were enrolled in the trial. Before TCR sequencing, CD4+ and CD8+ T cells were separately sorted from peripheral blood. Genomic DNA was isolated from the sorted cells so that the TCRbeta CDR3 region could be sequenced. The immunoSEQ Assay was used to sequence the TCRbeta CDR3 regions. This is the immuneACCESS table as TCRdb keeps it, with only in-frame sequences that have V and J called. A part of the clones is gone; compared with another copy, unresolved V genes explain less than half, and the rest is unexplained. The sample has some 60,000 clones on record, around 90% of them singletons. The top ten clonotypes cover 16% of the sample.

This receptor was obtained from an adult with an advanced solid tumor such as melanoma, head and neck, liver or kidney cancer. Sequenced material: CD4+ or CD8+ T cells sorted from blood, taken in a trial of the OX40 agonist ivuxolimab. This sequence uses TRBV7-8 and TRBJ2-1; 8 nucleotides in the junction match TRBD1. CDR3 loop: CASSQGRGTGRTFNEQFF. In nucleotides, the sequence is TGTGCCAGCAGCCAGGGTCGCGGGACAGGCCGGACTTTCAATGAGCAGTTCTTC.